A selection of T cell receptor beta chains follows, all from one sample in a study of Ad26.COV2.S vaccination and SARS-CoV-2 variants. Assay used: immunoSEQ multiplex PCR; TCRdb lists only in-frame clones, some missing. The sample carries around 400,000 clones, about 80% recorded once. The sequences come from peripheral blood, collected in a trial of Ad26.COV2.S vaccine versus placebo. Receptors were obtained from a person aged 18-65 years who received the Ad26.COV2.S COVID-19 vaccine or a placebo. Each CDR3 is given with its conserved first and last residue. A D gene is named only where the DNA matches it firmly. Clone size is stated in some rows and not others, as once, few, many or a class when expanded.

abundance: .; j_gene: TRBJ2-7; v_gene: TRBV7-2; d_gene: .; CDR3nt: TGTGCCAGCAGCTTAAACTGGCGGGCGTCCTACGAGCAGTACTTC; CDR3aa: CASSLNWRASYEQYF
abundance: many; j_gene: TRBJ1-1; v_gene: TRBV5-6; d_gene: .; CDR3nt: TGTGCCAGCAGCCCCACCCGCGGTTTCCTGATGAACACTGAAGCTTTCTTT; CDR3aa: CASSPTRGFLMNTEAFF
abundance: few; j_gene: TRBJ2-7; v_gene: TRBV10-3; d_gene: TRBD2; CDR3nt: TGTGCCATCAGAGCTAGCGGGGGGTCCTACGAGCAGTACTTC; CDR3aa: CAIRASGGSYEQYF
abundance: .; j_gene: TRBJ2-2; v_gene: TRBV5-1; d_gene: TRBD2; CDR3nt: TGCGCCAGCAGCGCGACTAGCGGGGTCCTCGGGGAGCTGTTTTTT; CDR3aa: CASSATSGVLGELFF
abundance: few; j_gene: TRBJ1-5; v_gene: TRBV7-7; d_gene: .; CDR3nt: TGTGCCAGCAGTTCCGGGTTGAATCAGCCCCAGCATTTT; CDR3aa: CASSSGLNQPQHF
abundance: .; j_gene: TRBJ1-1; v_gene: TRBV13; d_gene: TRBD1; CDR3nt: TGTGCCAGCAGCACCGGACAGGGGGGTACTGAAGCTTTCTTT; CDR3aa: CASSTGQGGTEAFF
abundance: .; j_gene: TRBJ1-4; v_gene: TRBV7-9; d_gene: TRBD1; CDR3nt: TGTGCCAGCAGCTTGGACAGGGGGGTGGAAAAACTGTTTTTT; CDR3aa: CASSLDRGVEKLFF
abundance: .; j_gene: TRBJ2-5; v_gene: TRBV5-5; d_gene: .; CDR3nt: TGTGCCAGCGGCTCGCATTATCCCCCGTACCAAGAGACCCAGTACTTC; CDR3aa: CASGSHYPPYQETQYF
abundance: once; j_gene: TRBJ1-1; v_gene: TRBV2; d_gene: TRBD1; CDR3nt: TGTGCCAGCAGCCTGGACAGGGCCGGGGTGGGCACTGAAGCTTTCTTT; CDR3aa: CASSLDRAGVGTEAFF
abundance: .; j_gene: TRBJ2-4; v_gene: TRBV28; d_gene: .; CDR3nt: TGTGCCAGCAGTTTACGTGGCATTCAGTACTTC; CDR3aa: CASSLRGIQYF
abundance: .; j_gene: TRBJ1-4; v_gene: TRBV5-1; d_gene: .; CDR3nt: TGCGCCAGCAGCTTGGAGGCACAGAATGAAAAACTGTTTTTT; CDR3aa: CASSLEAQNEKLFF
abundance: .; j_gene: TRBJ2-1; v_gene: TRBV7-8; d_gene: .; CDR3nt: TGTGCCAGCACCCGAAGGGGGGAGACTTACAATGAGCAGTTCTTC; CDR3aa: CASTRRGETYNEQFF
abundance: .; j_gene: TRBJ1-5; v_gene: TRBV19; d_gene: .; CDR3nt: TGTGCCAGTAGTATACGGGCAGGGACGGGGCAGCCCCAGCATTTT; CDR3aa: CASSIRAGTGQPQHF
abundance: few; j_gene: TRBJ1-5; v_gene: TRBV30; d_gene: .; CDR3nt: TGTGCCTGGAGTGTACGTGGGGGCGCGGGCCAGCCCCAGCATTTT; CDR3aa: CAWSVRGGAGQPQHF
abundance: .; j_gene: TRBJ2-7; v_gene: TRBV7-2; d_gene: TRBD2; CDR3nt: TGTGCCAGCAGCTCGCCACTTAGCGGGGGACGCGAGCAGTACTTC; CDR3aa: CASSSPLSGGREQYF
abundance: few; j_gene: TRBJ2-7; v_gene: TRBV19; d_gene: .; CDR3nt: TGTGCCAGTAGTATTTTTGCCGGGTCTCTCTACGAGCAGTACTTC; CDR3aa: CASSIFAGSLYEQYF
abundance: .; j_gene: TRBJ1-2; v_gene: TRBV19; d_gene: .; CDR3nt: TGTGCCAGTAGTCCGGGCCCCCCAGGGGGCTACACCTTC; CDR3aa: CASSPGPPGGYTF
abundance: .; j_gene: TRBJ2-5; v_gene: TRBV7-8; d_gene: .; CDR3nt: TGTGCCAGCAGCTTGGCCCTGGGGTTGCAAGAGACCCAGTACTTC; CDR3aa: CASSLALGLQETQYF
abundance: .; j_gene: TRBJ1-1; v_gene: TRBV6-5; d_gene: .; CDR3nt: TGTGCCAGCAGTTACAGGGAGGTCAACACTGAAGCTTTCTTT; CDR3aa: CASSYREVNTEAFF
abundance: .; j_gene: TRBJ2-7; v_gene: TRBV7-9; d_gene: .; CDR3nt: TGTGCCAGCAGCTTGGGTCTCCACGAGCAGTACTTC; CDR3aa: CASSLGLHEQYF
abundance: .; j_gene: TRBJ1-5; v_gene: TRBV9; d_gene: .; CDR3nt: TGTGCCAGCAGCGTAGTCGCCGGGCCAAAGGAGGGGCAGCCCCAGCATTTT; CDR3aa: CASSVVAGPKEGQPQHF
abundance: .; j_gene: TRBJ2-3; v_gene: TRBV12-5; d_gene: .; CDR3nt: TGTGCTAGTGGTTTGGTAGTAGGGAGGAGCACAGATACGCAGTATTTT; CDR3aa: CASGLVVGRSTDTQYF
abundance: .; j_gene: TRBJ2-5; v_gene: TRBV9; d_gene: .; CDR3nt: TGTGCCAGCAGCCCCTTCGGCGGAGAGACCCAGTACTTC; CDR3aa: CASSPFGGETQYF
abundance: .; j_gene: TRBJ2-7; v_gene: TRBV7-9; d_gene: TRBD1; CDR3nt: TGTGCCAGCAGCTTAACTCGGGCAGGGGGATACGAGCAGTACTTC; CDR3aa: CASSLTRAGGYEQYF
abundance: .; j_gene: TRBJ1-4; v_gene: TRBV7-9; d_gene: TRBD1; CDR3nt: TGTGCCAGCAGTCGACTCCGGGACAGTAGGGAAAAACTGTTTTTT; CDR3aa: CASSRLRDSREKLFF
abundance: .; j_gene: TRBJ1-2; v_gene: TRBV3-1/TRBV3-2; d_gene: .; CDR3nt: TGTGCCAGCAGCCGCCTCGGCTATGGCTACACCTTC; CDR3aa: CASSRLGYGYTF
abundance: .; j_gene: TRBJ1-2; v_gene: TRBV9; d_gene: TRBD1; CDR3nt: TGTGCCAGCAGCGCGACGGGACAGCTGAGTGGATATGGCTACACCTTC; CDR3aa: CASSATGQLSGYGYTF
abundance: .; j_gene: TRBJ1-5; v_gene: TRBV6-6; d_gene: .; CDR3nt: TGTGCCAGCAGTTACCCGGACCCTGGCAATCAGCCCCAGCATTTT; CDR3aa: CASSYPDPGNQPQHF
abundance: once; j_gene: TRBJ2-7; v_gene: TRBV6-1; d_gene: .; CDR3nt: TGTGCCAGCAGTGAAGCCGGAGGGGGACCCTACGAGCAGTACTTC; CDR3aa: CASSEAGGGPYEQYF
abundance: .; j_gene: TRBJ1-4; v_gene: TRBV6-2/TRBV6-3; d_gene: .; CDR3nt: TGTGCCAGCAGTTACCCCTTGAGAGGCCGGGGTGAAAAACTGTTTTTT; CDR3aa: CASSYPLRGRGEKLFF
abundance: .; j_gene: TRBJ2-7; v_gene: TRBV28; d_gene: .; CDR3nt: TGTGCCAGCAGTTTAAGGTCGGGGACAACCTACGAGCAGTACTTC; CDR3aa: CASSLRSGTTYEQYF
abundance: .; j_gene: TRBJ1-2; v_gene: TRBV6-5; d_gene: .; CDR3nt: TGTGCCAGCAGTTACTCGGGTGGGGTGGACTATGGCTACACCTTC; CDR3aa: CASSYSGGVDYGYTF
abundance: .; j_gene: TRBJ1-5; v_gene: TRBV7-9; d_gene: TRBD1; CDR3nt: TGTGCCAGCAGCTCCGGGACAGGGCCTTATAGCAATCAGCCCCAGCATTTT; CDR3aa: CASSSGTGPYSNQPQHF
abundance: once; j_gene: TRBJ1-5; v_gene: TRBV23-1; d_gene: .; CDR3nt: TGCGCCAGCAGTCAAAATTGGGGTCGCCGGCGTCAGCCCCAGCATTTT; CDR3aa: CASSQNWGRRRQPQHF
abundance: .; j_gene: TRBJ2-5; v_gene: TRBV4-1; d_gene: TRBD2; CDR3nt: TGCGCCAGCAGCCAAGCAACTAGCGGGGAGACCCAGTACTTC; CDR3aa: CASSQATSGETQYF
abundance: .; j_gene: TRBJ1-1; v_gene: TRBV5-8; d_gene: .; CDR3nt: TGTGCCAGCAGCTTGGGTCTGTCGATTAAGACTGAAGCTTTCTTT; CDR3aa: CASSLGLSIKTEAFF
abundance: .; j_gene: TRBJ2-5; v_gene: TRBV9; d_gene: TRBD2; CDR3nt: TGTGCCAGCAGCGGACTAGCGGGAGGAGAGACCCAGTACTTC; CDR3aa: CASSGLAGGETQYF
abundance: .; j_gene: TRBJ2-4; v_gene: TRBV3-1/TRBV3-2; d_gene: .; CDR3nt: TGTGCCAGCAGCCGTTTCGAGGAGAAAAACATTCAGTACTTC; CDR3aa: CASSRFEEKNIQYF
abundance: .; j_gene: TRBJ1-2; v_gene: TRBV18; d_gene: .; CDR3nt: TGTGCCAGCTCACCAGCGGCAGCGTATAACTATGGCTACACCTTC; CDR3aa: CASSPAAAYNYGYTF
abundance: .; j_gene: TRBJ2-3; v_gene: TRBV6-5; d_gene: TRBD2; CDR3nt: TGTGCCAGCAGTTACTTGGCTAGCGGGAACACAGATACGCAGTATTTT; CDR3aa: CASSYLASGNTDTQYF
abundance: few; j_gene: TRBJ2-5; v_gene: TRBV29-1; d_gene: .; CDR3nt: TGCAGCGTCCTTAACAGGGCACAAGAGACCCAGTACTTC; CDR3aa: CSVLNRAQETQYF
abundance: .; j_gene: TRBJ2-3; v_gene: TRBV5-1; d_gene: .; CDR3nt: TGCGCCAGCAGCAGGGGGGACGGAAGCACAGATACGCAGTATTTT; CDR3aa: CASSRGDGSTDTQYF
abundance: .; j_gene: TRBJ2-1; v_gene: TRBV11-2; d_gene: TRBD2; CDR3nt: TGTGCCAGCAGCTTCTCCGGAGCGGGAGTACGCAATGAGCAGTTCTTC; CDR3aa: CASSFSGAGVRNEQFF
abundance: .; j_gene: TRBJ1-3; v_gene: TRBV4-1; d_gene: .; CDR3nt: TGCGCCAGCAGCCAAGATAGGACCATATATTTT; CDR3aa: CASSQDRTIYF
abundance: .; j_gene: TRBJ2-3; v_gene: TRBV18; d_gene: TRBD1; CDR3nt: TGTGCCAGCTCATCCCCGGACAGGGGCGGGACAGATACGCAGTATTTT; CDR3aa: CASSSPDRGGTDTQYF
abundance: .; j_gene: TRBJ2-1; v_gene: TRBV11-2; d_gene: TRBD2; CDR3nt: TGTGCCAGCAGCTTAGTCTCGGGACTACCGAATGAGCAGTTCTTC; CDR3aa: CASSLVSGLPNEQFF
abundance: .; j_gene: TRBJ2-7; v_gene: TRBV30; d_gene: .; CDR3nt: TGTGCCTGGAGGTGGCGGCGACTAGGAGGTACCGAGCAGTACTTC; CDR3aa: CAWRWRRLGGTEQYF
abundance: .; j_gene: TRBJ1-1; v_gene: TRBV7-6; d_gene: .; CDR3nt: TGTGCCAGCAGCTTAAAGGGGACTGAAGCTTTCTTT; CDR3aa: CASSLKGTEAFF
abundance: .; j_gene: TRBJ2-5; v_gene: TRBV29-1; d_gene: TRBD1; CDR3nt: TGCAGCGTGGACAGGGCCAGGGGGACCCAGTACTTC; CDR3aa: CSVDRARGTQYF
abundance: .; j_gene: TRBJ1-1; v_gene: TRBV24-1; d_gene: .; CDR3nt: TGTGCCACCAGTGAACCGGGAGGTAGTATGGCTTTCTTT; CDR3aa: CATSEPGGSMAFF
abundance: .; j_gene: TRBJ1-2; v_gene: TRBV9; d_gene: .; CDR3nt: TGTGCCAGCAGCGTAGACTACAGACTGCCTGTGGGCTACACCTTC; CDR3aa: CASSVDYRLPVGYTF
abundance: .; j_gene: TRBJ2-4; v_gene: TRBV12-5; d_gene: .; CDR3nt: TGTGCTAGTGTCCCCGGGCCCCTAGCGTCAGACATTCAGTACTTC; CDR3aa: CASVPGPLASDIQYF
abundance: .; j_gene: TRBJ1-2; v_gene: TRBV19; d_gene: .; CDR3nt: TGTGCCAGTAGTATCCCTTATGCCACTAACTATGGCTACACCTTC; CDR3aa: CASSIPYATNYGYTF
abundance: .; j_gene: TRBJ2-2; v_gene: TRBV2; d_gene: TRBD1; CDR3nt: TGTGCCAGCATTCCGGGACAGGGGGCGTCCGGGGAGCTGTTTTTT; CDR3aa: CASIPGQGASGELFF
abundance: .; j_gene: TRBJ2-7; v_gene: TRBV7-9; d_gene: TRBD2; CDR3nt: TGTGCCAGCACCCCAAGCGGGACTAGCGGGAACGAGCAGTACTTC; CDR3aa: CASTPSGTSGNEQYF
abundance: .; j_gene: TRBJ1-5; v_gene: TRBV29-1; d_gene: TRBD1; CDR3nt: TGCAGCGCCGCGACAGGGGGCGTAGGACAGCCCCAGCATTTT; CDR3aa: CSAATGGVGQPQHF
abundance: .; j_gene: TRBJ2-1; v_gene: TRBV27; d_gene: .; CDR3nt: TGTGCCAGCAGTCCCTTATTGGTCACTAAAGACAATGAGCAGTTCTTC; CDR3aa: CASSPLLVTKDNEQFF
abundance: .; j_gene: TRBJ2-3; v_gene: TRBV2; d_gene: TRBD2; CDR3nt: TGTTCTAGCGGGACCGAGGGAGATACGCAGTATTTT; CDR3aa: CSSGTEGDTQYF
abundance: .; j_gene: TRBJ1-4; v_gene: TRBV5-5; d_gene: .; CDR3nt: TGTGCCAGCAGCCGCCGAGGGGGTAATAATGAAAAACTGTTTTTT; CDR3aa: CASSRRGGNNEKLFF